The subject of this entry is one T cell receptor (beta chain). This clonotype was seen a few times. There is no known antigen for this receptor. No per-base quality is available; no much larger clone lies one base away. The data are from a study of early T cells in non-severe SARS-CoV-2 infection (dated by TCRdb to about 2021). Study-level background: TCR sequencing used bulk RNA from unsorted whole blood, so alpha and beta chains could not be paired. The paper's findings and limits, for the study overall: Matching against VDJdb was skewed toward anti-spike CD8 responses, likely underestimated virus-specific expansions, and missed private and CD4 specificities.

The library was made by 5' RACE. The run used a NextSeq 500. In the TCR library protocol, unique molecular identifiers were attached to individual cDNA molecules to correct for PCR bias and sequencing error. Both TCR alpha and beta chains were sequenced, and tight co-correlation was observed between alpha and beta sequence abundances in each sample. As for the authors' bioinformatics: Decombinator V4 was used to annotate TCR sequences for V gene, J gene and CDR3. Expanded TCRs were defined as changing significantly between any two time points under a Poisson model with p below 0.0001. TCR abundances were normalised to the total number of TCRs sequenced per sample and were expressed as counts per million. VDJdb, accessed 1 November 2021, was searched for CMV, EBV and SARS-CoV-2 annotated TCRs, excluding TCRs annotated for multiple antigens. TCRdb cleaned the public reads at Q25 with fastp, built clones with MiXCR and kept in-frame beta chains. Rows merge per CDR3 protein into single entries with the most common DNA and genes. The V and J calls shown here were made by TCRdb, not taken from the authors' results. A total of tens of thousands of distinct CDR3 sequences appear in this sample, 5% to 6% of them only once. The ten most abundant clones make up 4% to 5.5% of the sample.

The study was a case-control design nested within a healthcare worker cohort in London, UK, with weekly nasopharyngeal swab PCR tests and blood sampling. Healthcare workers were enrolled in the week of the UK lockdown, from 23 to 31 March 2020, and were followed every week for up to roughly 15 weeks. Input material: whole blood. The sequence was collected from an adult who was a healthcare worker with PCR-confirmed SARS-CoV-2 infection or an uninfected control (not recorded which).

CDR3 sequence: CATSDPHRGDYGYTF. DNA sequence: TGTGCCACCAGTGATCCCCACAGGGGAGACTATGGCTACACCTTC. This sequence uses TRBV24-1 and TRBJ1-2; 7 central nucleotides agree with TRBD1. The CDR3 sequence holds 15 residues, the cysteine and phenylalanine included. Of the read, only the CDR3 DNA is kept; its 45 bases are in frame from base 1. CDR1 and CDR2 are read off the germline V gene as KGHDR and SFDVKD. V is pruned by 3 bases and J by 3 bases, leaving 6 bases of the junction without a gene match.